Following are 16 T cell receptor beta chains from one sample sequenced in a study of T-cell memory formation after mild COVID-19. TCRdb re-derived calls from the 5' RACE reads in MiXCR, one entry per CDR3 protein. The sample has some 280,000 distinct CDR3 sequences, around 15% seen once. Sequencing was carried out using PBMCs or a T cell subset sorted from them (not recorded which). The receptor source for this set is a man between 18 and 35 years old who had mild COVID-19 (a few samples of this study predate the infection). Cell type and time point are not known.

A few counts support this clonotype. The chain uses TRBV29-1 and TRBJ1-2; no reliable D call. The CDR3 runs 13 residues. The germline V and J ends were trimmed by 3 bases and 6 bases, with 14 bases remaining between them. CDR1 and CDR2 from the germline V gene are SQVTM and ANQGSEA. This chain's CDR3 is CSVDAGEANGYTF. The CDR3 DNA is TGCAGCGTTGACGCCGGAGAGGCTAATGGCTACACCTTC.

This clonotype showed up just a few times. The chain combines TRBV12-3 or TRBV12-4 with TRBJ2-7; a possible D gene is TRBD1 (6 bases). V was cut by 2 bases and J by 7 bases, with 12 bases left in between. The CDR3 is made up of 13 amino acids. CDR3 nucleotide sequence: TGTGCCAGCAGTTTATTTACAGGGCAAGAGCAGTACTTC. Its protein is CASSLFTGQEQYF.

This clonotype appeared a few times. The rearrangement joins TRBV7-2 to TRBJ1-1; D is perhaps TRBD1 (5 bases). This CDR3 has 15 amino acids. V was trimmed by 1 base and J by 4 bases, leaving 13 bases between them. Looked up from germline, CDR1 is SGHTA and CDR2 is FQGNSA. CDR3 sequence (DNA): TGTGCCAGCAGCTTAGAGGGTGGAGGGGTCACTGAAGCTTTCTTT. Translation gives CASSLEGGGVTEAFF.

This clonotype was recorded a few times. V gene TRBV20-1 combines with J gene TRBJ1-1; TRBD1 agrees at 8 bases. The germline gives CDR1 DFQATT, CDR2 SNEGSKA (reference sequence). J lost 1 base, V lost 2 bases, and 6 bases had no gene match. The CDR3 totals 15 residues. CDR3 in DNA: TGCAGTGCTAGACTAGTCCAGGGGGCGAACACTGAAGCTTTCTTT. It yields the protein CSARLVQGANTEAFF.

This chain joins TRBV5-4 and TRBJ2-2, with 8 bases aligning to TRBD2. The CDR3 is 15 residues long. Trimming cost V 0 bases and J 4 bases; bases outside gene matches: 2. The V gene's germline CDR1 is SGHNT and CDR2 YYREEE (reference sequence). CDR3 loop: CASSLERGGTGELFF. The DNA of the CDR3 is TGTGCCAGCAGCTTGGAACGGGGGGGCACCGGGGAGCTGTTTTTT.

There are a few counts of this clonotype. The genes are TRBV20-1 and TRBJ1-4; D call uncertain. The germline V gene has CDR1 DFQATT and CDR2 SNEGSKA (reference sequence). The CDR3 is 18 amino acids. The V end lost 6 bases, the J end lost 5 bases, and 28 bases lay between the germline ends. CDR3 protein: CSAPTLGPGNRLNEKLFF. The CDR3 DNA reads TGCAGTGCCCCTACCCTTGGACCGGGCAATCGCCTAAATGAAAAACTGTTTTTT.

This chain uses TRBV27 with TRBJ2-7; D may correspond to TRBD1 or TRBD2 (5 bases each). Germline V gene lookup returns CDR1 MNHEY and CDR2 SMNVEV (reference sequence). This CDR3 has 16 residues. V was pared by 4 bases and J by 0 bases, with 16 bases between. CDR3 protein: CASSSAGADGSYEQYV. CDR3 bases: TGTGCCAGCAGTTCGGCCGGGGCTGACGGCTCCTACGAGCAGTACGTC.

The chain links TRBV12-3 or TRBV12-4 to TRBJ2-3; 10 bases match TRBD2. The CDR3 runs 16 residues. V shed 4 bases and J 4 bases; nucleotides not matched to a gene: 8. CDR3 sequence (DNA): TGTGCCAGCAGTTCCCAACTAGCGGGGTATGCAGATACGCAGTATTTT. This codes for CASSSQLAGYADTQYF.

This clonotype was recorded at least ten times. V is TRBV6-2 or TRBV6-3 and J is TRBJ2-1; no firm D call. CDR1 is MNHEY and CDR2 is SVGEGT in the germline V gene. The V end was cut by 5 bases, the J end by 7 bases, with 12 bases between. The CDR3 sequence is 13 residues long. In DNA form, the CDR3 reads TGTGCCAGCAGTCACCCGACTGAGAATGAGCAGTTCTTC. Protein sequence: CASSHPTENEQFF.

This chain uses TRBV7-2 with TRBJ2-3; D is ambiguous. V was cut by 5 bases and J by 8 bases, with 17 bases left in between. The CDR3 spans 14 residues. The germline CDR1 and CDR2 sequences are SGHTA and FQGNSA. DNA for the CDR3: TGTGCCAGCAGCCTTATGGTCGGGTACCGTACGCAGTATTTT. It encodes CASSLMVGYRTQYF.

This clonotype appeared many times. The chain recombines TRBV6-5 with TRBJ2-1; D is unresolved. Trimming removed 0 bases from V and 7 bases from J, with 10 bases in between. The CDR3 extends over 14 amino acids. Germline CDR1 and CDR2: MNHEY and SVGAGI. The CDR3 DNA sequence: TGTGCCAGCAGTTACTCGGGCGGAACAAATGAGCAGTTCTTC. The encoded protein is CASSYSGGTNEQFF.

This clonotype was picked up a small number of times. The rearrangement joins TRBV12-3 or TRBV12-4 to TRBJ2-1; possibly TRBD1 or TRBD2 for D (5 bases each). This CDR3 has 16 residues. V lost 2 bases and J 6 bases, leaving 17 bases between the germline ends. The CDR3 sequence: CASSLSLTGPPNEQFF. The CDR3 DNA follows: TGTGCCAGCAGTTTATCGCTGACGGGGCCACCCAATGAGCAGTTCTTC.

This clonotype was detected only a few times. The V gene is TRBV5-1, the J gene TRBJ1-1; D is unclear. Germline-derived CDR1 and CDR2 are SGHRS and YFSETQ. This CDR3 comprises 13 residues. Trimming cost V 5 bases and J 4 bases, with 12 bases left between them. CDR3 in amino acids: CASRGLEGTEAFF. The CDR3 bases are TGCGCCAGCAGGGGATTAGAGGGCACTGAAGCTTTCTTT.

J is TRBJ2-3 and V is TRBV29-1, with 7 bases lining up with TRBD2. V dropped 6 bases and J dropped 2; count of bases not matched to a gene: 8. CDR1 is SQVTM and CDR2 is ANQGSEA in the germline V gene. The CDR3 is 14 amino acids. The CDR3 spells CSVVFAGDTDTQYF. The CDR3, as DNA: TGCAGCGTCGTCTTTGCGGGGGACACAGATACGCAGTATTTT.

This clonotype was recorded only once. The chain has TRBV20-1 and TRBJ1-1; tentative D call: TRBD1 (5 bases). Germline values: CDR1 DFQATT, CDR2 SNEGSKA (reference sequence). There are 13 residues in the CDR3. The ends were cut back, 3 bases at V and 5 bases at J, with 13 bases in the middle. The CDR3 DNA follows: TGCAGTGCTAGCCAGGGTCGGCGTACTGAAGCTTTCTTT. This codes for CSASQGRRTEAFF.

This clonotype was recorded at least ten times. V usage is TRBV6-5 and J usage is TRBJ2-5; D perhaps matches TRBD1 (5 bases). With 2 bases removed from V and 10 bases from J, the gap between germline ends came to 17 bases. This CDR3 contains 14 residues. The V gene's germline CDR1 is MNHEY and CDR2 SVGAGI. This CDR3 reads CASSYERQTPFQYF. Written as DNA, the CDR3 is TGTGCCAGCAGTTACGAAAGACAGACCCCGTTCCAGTACTTC.